What follows are 18 T cell receptor beta chains derived from one specimen sequenced in a study of shared clonotypes between healthy human individuals. The table came from immunoSEQ multiplex PCR; TCRdb's copy has only in-frame clones and leaves some out. The data show around 1,100,000 clones, roughly 77% seen once. Sequencing input: memory CD4+ T cells from PBMCs. The subset here: CD45RA-negative fraction. The receptors stem from a man aged 18 to 29 in good health. Some clones in this sample may be carry-over from other donors' samples.

To note about this clone: A clone one base away is much larger, so this may be a read error. This chain links TRBV6-1 with TRBJ1-5; no definite D call. The CDR3 loop spans 13 amino acids. Germline V gives CDR1 MNHNS, CDR2 SASEGT. V lost 4 bases to trimming and J lost 7 bases, with 11 bases between them. CDR3 bases: TGTGCCAGCAGTGTGGAGGGTAGCCAGCCCCAGCATTTT. Protein product: CASSVEGSQPQHF.

The chain recombines TRBV7-6 with TRBJ2-1; TRBD1 matches at 7 bases. From germline, CDR1 is SGHVS and CDR2 FNYEAQ. The CDR3 extends over 14 amino acids. With V trimmed by 2 bases and J by 8 bases, 6 bases remained unmatched. The chain's CDR3 is CASSLSYRGDEQFF. CDR3 sequence (DNA): TGTGCCAGCAGCTTATCCTACAGGGGAGATGAGCAGTTCTTC.

This chain links TRBV28 with TRBJ1-1; possibly TRBD1 for D (5 bases). The CDR3 spans 15 residues. V lost 1 base and J 5 bases, leaving 14 bases between the germline ends. Germline V gene sequence: CDR1 MDHEN, CDR2 SYDVKM. CDR3 DNA: TGTGCCAGCAGTTTATATTCGGGGGGAAGAACTGAAGCTTTCTTT. This translates into CASSLYSGGRTEAFF.

The chain joins TRBV5-1 to TRBJ2-1, with 7 bases aligning to TRBD1. CDR1 and CDR2 from the germline V gene are SGHRS and YFSETQ. The CDR3 runs to 15 residues. Germline trimming cut 0 bases from V and 4 bases from J; bases unmatched to any gene: 4. The CDR3 region has the DNA TGCGCCAGCAGCTTGGACGGACAGGATTACAATGAGCAGTTCTTC. It specifies CASSLDGQDYNEQFF.

This chain connects TRBV11-2 to TRBJ2-7; D not resolved. The CDR3 is made up of 13 amino acids. The V end lost 0 bases, the J end lost 7 bases, and 10 bases lay between the germline ends. CDR1 and CDR2 (germline): SGHAT, FQNNGV. CDR3 sequence reads: CASSLDPFWEQYF. DNA for the CDR3: TGTGCCAGCAGCTTAGATCCCTTCTGGGAGCAGTACTTC.

The chain uses TRBV10-3 and TRBJ1-5; the match to TRBD1 covers 7 bases. The CDR3 totals 15 residues. With 2 bases clipped from V and 6 bases from J, the junction kept 7 bases outside the gene matches. From germline, CDR1 is ENHRY and CDR2 SYGVKD. The CDR3 DNA reads as TGTGCCATCAGTGAGAACAGGGGAGTGGGTCAGCCCCAGCATTTT. Its protein is CAISENRGVGQPQHF.

This clone was seen many times. V usage is TRBV5-1 and J usage is TRBJ2-7; 10 bases agree with TRBD1. CDR1 is SGHRS and CDR2 is YFSETQ in the germline V gene. The CDR3 sequence is 15 residues long. The V and J ends lost 5 bases and 0 bases, in that order; junction bases with no gene match: 5. The CDR3: CASRTGTGDSYEQYF. The CDR3 DNA sequence: TGCGCCAGCAGGACCGGGACAGGGGACTCCTACGAGCAGTACTTC.

The gene calls are TRBV27 and TRBJ2-7, with 8 bases matching TRBD1. The CDR3 runs 14 residues. Germline trimming cut 1 base from V and 3 bases from J; bases unmatched to any gene: 2. Germline CDR1 and CDR2: MNHEY and SMNVEV (reference sequence). This chain's CDR3 is CASSLFGQGYEQYF. CDR3 bases: TGTGCCAGCAGTTTATTTGGACAGGGCTACGAGCAGTACTTC.

In the case of this clone: A far larger clone is a single base away, which makes a read error likely. V is TRBV2 and J is TRBJ1-3, with 7 bases that match TRBD1. The DNA end is a closer match to TRBJ2-2, so the J assignment may be wrong. Germline assignment: CDR1 SNHLY and CDR2 FYNNEI. The CDR3 is 16 amino acids. The CDR3 DNA is TGTGCCAGCTCCGGGACAGTGGTCGGTCTCACCGGGGAGCTGTTTTTT. It specifies CASSGTVVGLTGELFF.

This clone was counted a single time. V usage is TRBV2 and J usage is TRBJ1-2, with 8 bases aligning to TRBD1. Germline V CDR1 and CDR2: SNHLY, FYNNEI. V trimming: 6 bases; J trimming: 0 bases; junction bases outside the gene matches: 3. This CDR3 is 14 amino acids long. The CDR3 bases are TGTGCCAGCAGGGACAGGGCTGCTAACTATGGCTACACCTTC. The encoded protein is CASRDRAANYGYTF.

The J gene is TRBJ2-2, the V gene TRBV9; 7 nucleotides align to TRBD2. Per the germline V gene, CDR1 is SGDLS and CDR2 is YYNGEE. V was pared by 3 bases and J by 5 bases, with 4 bases of the junction left unmatched. This CDR3 has 14 residues. The CDR3 region is CASSAGGMTGELFF. CDR3 bases: TGTGCCAGCAGCGCCGGGGGGATGACCGGGGAGCTGTTTTTT.

The chain couples TRBV27 to TRBJ2-1; D might be TRBD2 (6 bases). The CDR3 totals 14 residues. The V and J ends lost 4 bases and 8 bases respectively, with 15 bases between them. The germline V gene has CDR1 MNHEY and CDR2 SMNVEV (reference sequence). This chain's CDR3 is CASSSGTRRDEQFF. In DNA, the CDR3 is TGTGCCAGCAGTTCCGGGACTCGAAGGGATGAGCAGTTCTTC.

The chain has TRBV7-2 and TRBJ1-2, with 7 bases that match TRBD1. This CDR3 contains 13 residues. Germline values: CDR1 SGHTA, CDR2 FQGNSA. V shed 2 bases, J shed 4 bases, and the junction held 1 base outside the gene matches. For the CDR3, the DNA is TGTGCCAGCAGCTTACGACAGGGCTATGGCTACACCTTC. This sequence encodes CASSLRQGYGYTF. Full variable domain (remainder filled in from reference TRBV7-2 and TRBJ1-2): GAGVSQSPSNKVTEKGKDVELRCDPISGHTALYWYRQSLGQGLEFLIYFQGNSAPDKSGLPSDRFSAERTGGSVSTLTIQRTQQEDSAVYLCASSLRQGYGYTFGSGTRLTVV.

This chain connects TRBV7-3 to TRBJ2-3; 7 positions agree with TRBD2. CDR1 is SGHTA and CDR2 is FQGTGA in the germline V gene. This CDR3 contains 16 residues. The junction had 9 bases not matched to a gene; V was cut back by 2 bases and J by 4 bases. CDR3 region: CASSLGTNRHSDTQYF. The CDR3 DNA sequence: TGTGCCAGCAGCTTAGGGACTAACAGACACTCAGATACGCAGTATTTT.

This rearrangement joins TRBV13 to TRBJ1-1; maybe TRBD1 (5 bases). The CDR3 is made up of 13 amino acids. Germline V gene lookup returns CDR1 PRHDT and CDR2 FYEKMQ (reference sequence). The germline V and J ends were trimmed by 0 bases and 3 bases, with 5 bases remaining between them. CDR3 bases: TGTGCCAGCAGCTTAGGCAGGGACACTGAAGCTTTCTTT. As protein: CASSLGRDTEAFF.

This rearrangement joins TRBV10-3 to TRBJ2-3; D unclear. The germline V gene has CDR1 ENHRY and CDR2 SYGVKD. V was pared by 2 bases and J by 4 bases, with 7 bases between. The CDR3 has 13 amino acids. This chain's CDR3 is CAISEGRADTQYF. The CDR3 region has the DNA TGTGCCATCAGTGAGGGTAGAGCAGATACGCAGTATTTT.

J is TRBJ1-2 and V is TRBV28, with D maybe TRBD1 (6 bases). V was cut by 3 bases and J by 0 bases, with 11 bases left in between. This CDR3 has 15 amino acids. The germline CDR1 and CDR2 sequences are MDHEN and SYDVKM. In nucleotides, the CDR3 is TGTGCCAGCAGTTTCTCTGGACAGCCTAACTATGGCTACACCTTC. It specifies CASSFSGQPNYGYTF.

The chain couples TRBV6-5 to TRBJ2-1, with D possibly matching TRBD2 (6 bases). The V end lost 3 bases, the J end lost 8 bases, and 20 bases lay between the germline ends. CDR1 is MNHEY and CDR2 is SVGAGI in the germline V gene. There are 16 residues in the CDR3. CDR3 bases: TGTGCCAGCAGTTATGGCGGTTTCGGGTCGGGGGATGAGCAGTTCTTC. It encodes CASSYGGFGSGDEQFF.